This T cell receptor (beta chain) appears in the sequencing data of a study of OX40 agonist ivuxolimab in advanced cancers. About the study as a whole: The costimulatory receptor OX40 (CD134) was targeted by ivuxolimab, a fully human IgG2 agonistic monoclonal antibody. The monotherapy dose-escalation portion (N of about 52 patients) of the phase I ivuxolimab trial is reported in the paper. Intravenous ivuxolimab was administered to patients every 2 weeks at six dose levels: 0.01, 0.1, 0.3, 1.5, 3 and 10 mg/kg. Of the roughly 51 patients in dose escalation, around 20 had hepatocellular carcinoma, some 15 had melanoma, 9 had renal cell carcinoma and 9 had head and neck cancer. Patients were allowed to have had prior anti-PD-1, anti-PD-L1 or anti-CTLA-4 therapy, and 40% of the dose-escalation patients had previously received checkpoint inhibitors. Peripheral TCRbeta sequencing aimed to test whether ivuxolimab altered TCR sequence diversity and caused clonal T-cell expansion. The dose-escalation cohort was 82.7% male with a mean age of about 65 years, ranging from roughly 23 to 90. Partial responses were achieved by three dose-escalation patients, of whom one had hepatocellular carcinoma and two had cutaneous melanoma.

The trial excluded patients who had a history of autoimmune disease or were on systemic immunosuppression. In every dose cohort, peripheral blood was drawn for TCR sequencing at baseline, cycle 4 day 1, and cycle 7 day 1. The samples were drawn from a first-in-human, open-label, multicenter phase I dose-escalation trial of ivuxolimab. Adults with locally advanced or metastatic head and neck squamous cell, hepatocellular, melanoma or renal cell carcinoma were enrolled in the trial. Before TCR sequencing, CD4+ T cells and CD8+ T cells were sorted from peripheral blood as separate populations. Genomic DNA was isolated from the sorted cells so that the TCRbeta CDR3 region could be sequenced. The immunoSEQ Assay was used to sequence the TCRbeta CDR3 regions. TCRdb re-hosts the immuneACCESS table, in-frame sequences only. Its copies lack some clones; in the studies checked, an unresolved V gene accounts for under half of them, and the cause for the rest is not known. This sample gives tens of thousands of clones in total; roughly 89% of them show up just once. The leading ten clones occupy about 0.69% of the sample.

From the germline V gene (reference sequence), CDR1 is GTSNPN and CDR2 is SVGIG. Counted from cysteine to phenylalanine, this CDR3 has 13 amino acids. The kept DNA is CDR3 alone, 39 bases in frame from the first base. V is pared back by 0 bases and J by 6 bases, with 11 bases lying between the germline termini. To note about this clone: Its antigen has not been determined. There are no base qualities to consult, and no much larger clone falls within one base.

Findings and caveats that apply to the study as a whole: After ivuxolimab, expanded clones were on average more numerous among CD8+ T cells than among CD4+ T cells. Low levels of normalized T-cell clonal expansion were also seen in some patients who did not respond. Partial responders in the 0.1-3.0 mg/kg groups had among the lowest normalized peripheral clonal expansion, especially among CD8+ T cells. Clonal expansion of both CD4+ and CD8+ blood T cells was observed from baseline to week 6 at doses 0.1 to 3.0 mg/kg. Antigen specificity was not determined for the clonally expanded peripheral T cells.

The material sequenced was CD4+ or CD8+ T cells sorted from blood, taken in a trial of the OX40 agonist ivuxolimab. The sequence came from an adult with an advanced solid tumor such as melanoma, head and neck, liver or kidney cancer. The chain employs TRBV30 and TRBJ1-2, with no reliable assignment of the D segment. For the CDR3, the sequence is CAWSVGNGDGYTF. The nucleotide sequence is given as TGTGCCTGGAGTGTAGGTAATGGGGATGGCTACACCTTC.